The text below deals with one T cell receptor (beta chain). This sample stems from a study of blood T cell repertoires in COVID-19. Study in general: Sample material is recorded as cDNA or gDNA derived from T cells, B-cell-depleted T cells, or PBMCs.

Germline lookup yields CDR1 LNHDA and CDR2 SQIVND (reference sequence). J lost 2 bases, V lost 5 bases, and 7 bases had no gene match. The length of the CDR3 is 16 residues. Here immunoSEQ multiplex PCR was the method, and the copy in TCRdb shows in-frame clones only, minus some. The sample includes approximately 260,000 clones, approximately 79% seen only once; the top ten take under 4.5%. The V call is TRBV19, the J call TRBJ2-3; 10 bases agree with TRBD2. The sequenced sample consisted of peripheral blood. This sequence originates from a woman aged 40 to 49 with active or convalescent COVID-19. The CDR3, as DNA: TGTGCCAGTAGTCCTTTAGCGGGGGGATTCACAGATACGCAGTATTTT. Its translation: CASSPLAGGFTDTQYF.